This T cell receptor (beta chain) derives from a study of T-cell reconstitution after alpha-beta-depleted transplantation in children. This clonotype was detected many times. Unique molecular identifiers were built into the TCRbeta library. Using its own MiXCR run on the PCR reads, TCRdb lists one record per CDR3 protein. The sample yields a few hundred thousand distinct CDR3 sequences, approximately 9.5% seen once. With 1 base clipped from V and 0 bases from J, the junction kept 2 bases outside the gene matches. The CDR3 is made up of 14 amino acids. The germline V gene has CDR1 DFQATT and CDR2 SNEGSKA (reference sequence).

The chain couples TRBV20-1 to TRBJ1-1; 7 nucleotides agree with TRBD1. Sequencing was performed on PBMCs from the stem cell graft donor, taken from the stem cell graft. The source of this sequence is a human donor who donated a stem cell graft to a child with acute lymphoblastic leukemia. This CDR3 reads CSARAGTVNTEAFF. For the CDR3, the DNA is TGCAGTGCTAGAGCGGGGACAGTGAACACTGAAGCTTTCTTT.